What follows are 26 T cell receptor beta chains derived from one specimen sequenced in a study of shared clonotypes between healthy human individuals (dated by TCRdb to about 2020). CD8 naive samples were CD45RO-negative cells positively selected for CCR7, giving a CD45RA+CCR7+ population that excluded TemRA cells. Libraries were built with the immunoSEQ multiplex PCR assay. Not all clones reach the TCRdb copy of this immuneACCESS table, which keeps in-frame sequences only. Checked studies attribute under half of the gap to unresolved V genes and leave the rest unexplained. The sample profile shows 600,000 or so clones; around 95% of them were found once. The biggest ten clones account for about 0.11% of the sample. The material sequenced was naive CD8+ T cells sorted from blood. The cell subset or site tag for this specimen amounts to: CD45RA+CCR7+. The receptors shown here come from a woman younger than 45 in good health.

The chain uses TRBV19 and TRBJ2-5; 9 bases map to TRBD2. Gene TRBJ2-7 matches the end of the DNA better, so the J call may be wrong. The CDR3 loop spans 15 amino acids. CDR1 and CDR2 from the germline V gene are LNHDA and SQIVND (reference sequence). The CDR3 spells CASSNGREGPYEQYF. The CDR3, as DNA: TGTGCCAGTAGTAACGGGCGGGAGGGTCCCTACGAGCAGTACTTC.

The chain employs TRBV27 and TRBJ2-7; tentative D call: TRBD1 (8 bases). This CDR3 spans 14 amino acids. Trimming left V 1 base short and J 5 bases short, with 12 bases between. Germline V CDR1 and CDR2: MNHEY, SMNVEV (reference sequence). The CDR3 DNA sequence: TGTGCCAGCAGTTTATGGACAGGGAGGGACGAGCAGTACTTC. This gives the protein CASSLWTGRDEQYF.

As regards this clone: Within the sample, other DNA sequences also encode this same CDR3. The V call is TRBV28, the J call TRBJ2-7; the D is unclear. V was clipped by 5 bases and J by 2 bases, with 10 bases between them. The CDR3 is made up of 13 amino acids. CDR1 is MDHEN, CDR2 SYDVKM, per germline. For the CDR3, the DNA is TGTGCCAGCAGTCCCGGGCCCGCCTACGAGCAGTACTTC. This sequence encodes CASSPGPAYEQYF.

Notes on this clone: Different DNA sequences within this sample yield the same CDR3. For the CDR3, the DNA is TGTGCCAGCAGTTTTGCCGGGGCGGCAGATACGCAGTATTTT. It codes for CASSFAGAADTQYF. V and J are TRBV27 and TRBJ2-3; D is possibly TRBD1 or TRBD2 (5 bases each). CDR1 and CDR2 (germline): MNHEY, SMNVEV (reference sequence). The CDR3 is 14 residues long. V was trimmed by 3 bases and J by 4 bases, leaving 11 bases between them.

With regard to this clone: This same CDR3 is encoded by further DNA sequences in the sample. This rearrangement joins TRBV2 to TRBJ1-2; TRBD1 might be the D (6 bases). CDR1 SNHLY and CDR2 FYNNEI come from the germline V gene. With 3 bases removed from V and 4 bases from J, the gap between germline ends came to 9 bases. The CDR3 contains 13 residues. The CDR3 sequence: CASSDRGPYGYTF. CDR3 sequence (DNA): TGTGCCAGCAGTGACAGGGGCCCCTATGGCTACACCTTC.

The rearrangement joins TRBV27 to TRBJ2-7, with D possibly being TRBD1 (5 bases). CDR1 and CDR2 from the germline V gene are MNHEY and SMNVEV (reference sequence). This CDR3 contains 13 residues. Trimming stripped 5 bases from V and 6 bases from J, with 14 bases between. CDR3 DNA: TGTGCCAGCAGTCCGCAGGGTGGTGGCGAGCAGTACTTC. Protein sequence: CASSPQGGGEQYF.

Written as DNA, the CDR3 is TGTGCCAACCCGAGAGGACAGGGATTCCCTGAAGCTTTCTTT. The encoded protein is CANPRGQGFPEAFF. This chain links TRBV2 with TRBJ1-1, with TRBD1 matching 8 bases. The J segment lost 6 bases and the V segment lost 10 bases, leaving 13 bases of the junction unmatched. In germline, CDR1 is SNHLY, CDR2 FYNNEI. CDR3 length equals 14 residues. Filled out from reference TRBV2 and TRBJ1-1, the complete variable domain reads EPEVTQTPSHQVTQMGQEVILRCVPISNHLYFYWYRQILGQKVEFLVSFYNNEISEKSEIFDDQFSVERPDGSNFTLKIRSTKLEDSAMYFCANPRGQGFPEAFFGQGTRLTVV.

V usage is TRBV5-5 and J usage is TRBJ2-2; 9 bases are a match to TRBD2. Trimming removed 0 bases from V and 0 bases from J; junction bases left unmatched: 0. CDR1 and CDR2 (germline): SGHKS, YYEKEE (reference sequence). The CDR3 is 16 amino acids. The CDR3 spells CASSLASGTNTGELFF. CDR3 bases: TGTGCCAGCAGCTTGGCTAGCGGGACGAACACCGGGGAGCTGTTTTTT.

The chain recombines TRBV19 with TRBJ1-1, with 7 bases lining up with TRBD1. The CDR3 is 17 residues long. Germline loops: CDR1 LNHDA, CDR2 SQIVND (reference sequence). The ends lost 0 bases at V and 6 bases at J; junction bases unmatched: 13. CDR3 DNA sequence: TGTGCCAGTAGTATAGATTATGGAGGGGGCGGAATCCCTGAAGCTTTCTTT. It specifies CASSIDYGGGGIPEAFF.

This clone was counted once. This chain links TRBV6-4 with TRBJ2-1; no firm D call. Per the germline V gene, CDR1 is MRHNA and CDR2 is SNTAGT. Trimming pared 7 bases from V and 0 bases from J, leaving 10 bases between. The CDR3 contains 14 residues. In nucleotides, the CDR3 is TGTGCCAGCATATATGCTCGCTCCTACAATGAGCAGTTCTTC. Encoded protein: CASIYARSYNEQFF.

The CDR3: CASSQHLDKLEQYF. The CDR3 coding sequence is TGTGCCAGCAGCCAACACTTGGACAAACTAGAGCAGTACTTC. The chain couples TRBV11-2 to TRBJ2-7; D may be TRBD1 (5 bases). CDR1 and CDR2 (germline): SGHAT, FQNNGV. The CDR3 runs to 14 residues. V was pared by 5 bases and J by 7 bases, with 18 bases between.

With regard to this clone: Other DNA sequences within the sample encode an identical CDR3. J is TRBJ2-1 and V is TRBV19, with TRBD2 matching over 7 bases. CDR3 length: 13 residues. CDR1 and CDR2 (germline): LNHDA, SQIVND (reference sequence). The J segment lost 4 bases and the V segment lost 3 bases, leaving 0 bases of the junction unmatched. Written as DNA, the CDR3 is TGTGCCAGTAGTATGGGACTATACAATGAGCAGTTCTTC. As protein: CASSMGLYNEQFF.

Comment on this clone: This same CDR3 is encoded by further DNA sequences in the sample. The J gene is TRBJ2-7, the V gene TRBV5-1; 7 bases are shared with TRBD2. The V and J ends lost 5 bases and 5 bases, in that order; junction bases with no gene match: 13. Germline V CDR1 and CDR2: SGHRS, YFSETQ. The CDR3 has 15 amino acids. The CDR3 reads CASRAGTTKEDEQYF. CDR3 nucleotides: TGCGCCAGCAGGGCCGGGACTACAAAGGAAGACGAGCAGTACTTC.

J is TRBJ2-7 and V is TRBV11-2; 10 bases line up with TRBD1. This CDR3 is built from 14 residues. The junction had 12 bases not matched to a gene; V was cut back by 4 bases and J by 12 bases. Germline loops: CDR1 SGHAT, CDR2 FQNNGV. The CDR3 sequence is CASSSSPGQGPPYF. In DNA, the CDR3 is TGTGCCAGCAGCTCCAGTCCGGGACAGGGGCCCCCGTACTTC.

The chain links TRBV5-8 to TRBJ2-2; D is ambiguous. The germline V and J ends were trimmed by 0 bases and 7 bases, with 7 bases remaining between them. CDR3 size: 13 residues. The V gene's germline CDR1 is SGHTS and CDR2 YDEGEE. The CDR3 loop is CASSLDPGGELFF. Here the CDR3 DNA reads TGTGCCAGCAGCTTGGATCCGGGCGGGGAGCTGTTTTTT.

The CDR3 DNA reads TGTGCCAGCAGTGATCCGGTGCTGAGCGGGAGGATGGATGAGCAGTTCTTC. Residues: CASSDPVLSGRMDEQFF. The rearrangement uses TRBV6-4 and TRBJ2-1; 9 bases are a match to TRBD2. This CDR3 comprises 17 residues. V gave up 3 bases and J gave up 8 bases; unmatched junction bases: 14. Germline V lookup: CDR1 MRHNA, CDR2 SNTAGT.

The gene calls are TRBV28 and TRBJ2-2; 9 positions match TRBD1. Germline trimming cut 9 bases from V and 5 bases from J; bases unmatched to any gene: 7. The CDR3 extends over 14 amino acids. Germline V lookup: CDR1 MDHEN, CDR2 SYDVKM. The CDR3 region has the DNA TGTGCCAGTGGACAGGGGCTGGGTACCGGGGAGCTGTTTTTT. This gives the protein CASGQGLGTGELFF.

This chain links TRBV7-9 with TRBJ2-2; D unresolved. Trimming pared 2 bases from V and 5 bases from J, leaving 12 bases between. Germline V gene lookup returns CDR1 SEHNR and CDR2 FQNEAQ (reference sequence). CDR3 size: 15 residues. The CDR3 loop reads CASSLSPKRTGELFF. The CDR3 region has the DNA TGTGCCAGCAGCTTATCCCCAAAGAGGACCGGGGAGCTGTTTTTT.

This rearrangement joins TRBV6-5 to TRBJ1-1, with D possibly TRBD1 on 6 matching bases. Between the trimmed V and J ends, which lost 7 bases and 1 base, there was a span of 7 bases. Germline CDR1 reads MNHEY; CDR2 reads SVGAGI. The CDR3 runs to 12 residues. The CDR3 here is CASKQGNTEAFF. DNA for the CDR3: TGTGCCAGCAAACAGGGGAACACTGAAGCTTTCTTT.

V and J are TRBV28 and TRBJ2-4, with TRBD2 identical over 9 bases. Trimming at V came to 5 bases and at J to 0 bases, leaving 11 bases not matched to a gene. The V gene's germline CDR1 is MDHEN and CDR2 SYDVKM. CDR3 length: 18 amino acids. The CDR3 reads CASSPGLAQTLAKNIQYF. CDR3 nucleotides: TGTGCCAGCAGTCCCGGACTAGCGCAAACCCTAGCCAAAAACATTCAGTACTTC.

The genes are TRBV28 and TRBJ1-4, with D possibly being TRBD1 (5 bases). CDR1 MDHEN and CDR2 SYDVKM come from the germline V gene. V lost 2 bases, J lost 6 bases, and 13 bases lay in between. CDR3 length: 15 amino acids. The chain's CDR3 is CASSLRETADEKLFF. The CDR3 DNA is TGTGCCAGCAGTTTACGGGAGACAGCTGATGAAAAACTGTTTTTT. The complete variable domain, with remaining parts taken from reference TRBV28 and TRBJ1-4, reads DVKVTQSSRYLVKRTGEKVFLECVQDMDHENMFWYRQDPGLGLRLIYFSYDVKMKEKGDIPEGYSVSREKKERFSLILESASTNQTSMYLCASSLRETADEKLFFGSGTQLSVL.

This chain links TRBV9 with TRBJ2-5; TRBD2 matches at 7 bases. CDR3 length: 14 residues. The V and J ends lost 5 bases and 2 bases, in that order; junction bases with no gene match: 6. Germline lookup yields CDR1 SGDLS and CDR2 YYNGEE. The CDR3 DNA sequence: TGTGCCAGCAGGGGGCCTAGCGGACAAGAGACCCAGTACTTC. This gives the protein CASRGPSGQETQYF.

This chain connects TRBV11-1 to TRBJ2-7; D gene unclear. With 3 bases removed from V and 3 bases from J, the gap between germline ends came to 12 bases. The CDR3 length is 14 residues. Germline V lookup: CDR1 SGHAT, CDR2 FQDESV (reference sequence). CDR3 nucleotides: TGTGCCAGCAGCTTCCACAGAACTAACTACGAGCAGTACTTC. Encoded protein: CASSFHRTNYEQYF.

The rearrangement joins TRBV2 to TRBJ2-5, with 11 bases identical to TRBD2. The CDR3 length is 15 residues. The junction had 4 bases not matched to a gene; V was cut back by 6 bases and J by 1 base. Germline CDR1 SNHLY, CDR2 FYNNEI. CDR3 sequence reads: CASRTSGILQETQYF. CDR3 sequence (DNA): TGTGCCAGCAGGACTAGCGGGATTCTCCAAGAGACCCAGTACTTC.

The chain couples TRBV4-1 to TRBJ2-5; D might be TRBD2 (6 bases). Trimming took 0 bases from V and 3 from J, leaving 8 bases between them. The CDR3 length is 14 residues. The V gene's germline CDR1 is MGHRA and CDR2 YSYEKL. The CDR3, as DNA: TGCGCCAGCAGCCAAGAGGGACTCAAAGAGACCCAGTACTTC. As protein: CASSQEGLKETQYF.

The V gene is TRBV29-1, the J gene TRBJ2-1; D not certain. CDR1 and CDR2 (germline): SQVTM, ANQGSEA. The V end was cut by 2 bases, the J end by 7 bases, with 6 bases between. CDR3 length equals 11 residues. CDR3 sequence reads: CSVESENEQFF. The CDR3 DNA reads TGCAGCGTTGAATCTGAAAATGAGCAGTTCTTC.